Sequencing of this T cell receptor beta chain was carried out in a study of cytomegalovirus exposure and HLA in healthy donors. About the study: A previous analysis identified approximately 120 million unique TCR beta sequences derived from 180 million or so T cells. Notes on the study in general: An assumption of roughly uniform sequencing depth across donors underlay the presence/absence analyses. The authors judged a highly shared variant cluster likely a sequencing artifact.

Only a few counts were recorded for this clone. Its antigen is unknown. CDR1 LNHDA and CDR2 SQIVND come from the germline V gene (reference sequence). J lost 4 bases, V lost 7 bases, and 5 bases had no gene match. The CDR3 totals 14 residues. The PCR was carried out with 60 Vbeta primers and 13 Jbeta primers. TCRdb keeps only in-frame clones here, not all; method: immunoSEQ multiplex PCR. Of approximately 140,000 clones detected, 80% appear once; the ten largest clones hold roughly 4.2%. The origin of this receptor is a woman aged 35 to 49 in good health and CMV-seronegative. The chain links TRBV19 to TRBJ1-5, with 9 bases identical to TRBD1. The sample consisted of PBMCs. The CDR3 loop is CASKAGQGNQPQHF. The CDR3 bases are TGTGCCAGTAAGGCGGGACAGGGTAATCAGCCCCAGCATTTT.